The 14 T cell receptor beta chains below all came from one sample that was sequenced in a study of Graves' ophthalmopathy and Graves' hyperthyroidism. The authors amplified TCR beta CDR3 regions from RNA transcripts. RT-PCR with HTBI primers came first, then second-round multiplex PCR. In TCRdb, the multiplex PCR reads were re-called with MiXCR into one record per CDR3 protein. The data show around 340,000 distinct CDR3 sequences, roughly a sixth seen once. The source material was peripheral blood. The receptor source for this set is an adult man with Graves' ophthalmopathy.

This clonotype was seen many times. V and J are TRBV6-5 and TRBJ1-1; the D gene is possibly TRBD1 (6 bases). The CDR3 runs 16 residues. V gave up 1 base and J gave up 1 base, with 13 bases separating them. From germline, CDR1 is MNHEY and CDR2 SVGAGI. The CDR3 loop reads CASSYYRTEGNTEAFF. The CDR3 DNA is TGTGCCAGCAGTTACTACCGGACAGAAGGGAACACTGAAGCTTTCTTT.

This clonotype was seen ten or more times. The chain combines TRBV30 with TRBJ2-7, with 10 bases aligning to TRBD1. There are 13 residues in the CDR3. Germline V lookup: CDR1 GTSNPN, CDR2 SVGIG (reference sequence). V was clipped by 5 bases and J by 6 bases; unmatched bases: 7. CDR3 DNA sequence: TGTGCCTGGGCCCCGGACAGGGGGGGCGAGCAGTACTTC. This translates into CAWAPDRGGEQYF.

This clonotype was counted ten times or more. The CDR3 loop reads CASSDKAGSGANVLTF. CDR3 DNA sequence: TGTGCCAGCAGCGACAAAGCAGGGTCTGGGGCCAACGTCCTGACTTTC. The chain has TRBV11-2 and TRBJ2-6; a possible D gene is TRBD1 (5 bases). The germline V and J ends were trimmed by 5 bases and 1 base, with 12 bases remaining between them. The germline V gene has CDR1 SGHAT and CDR2 FQNNGV. This CDR3 region has 16 residues.

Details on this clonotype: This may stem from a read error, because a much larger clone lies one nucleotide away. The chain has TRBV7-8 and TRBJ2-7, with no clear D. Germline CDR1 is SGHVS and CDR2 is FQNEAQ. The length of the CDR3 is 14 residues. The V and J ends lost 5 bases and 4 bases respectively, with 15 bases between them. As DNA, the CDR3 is TGTGCCAGCAGCCAATGGAGTAACACTTACGAGCAGTACTTC. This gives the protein CASSQWSNTYEQYF. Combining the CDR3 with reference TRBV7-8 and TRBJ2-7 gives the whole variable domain GAGVSQSPRYKVAKRGQDVALRCDPISGHVSLFWYQQALGQGPEFLTYFQNEAQLDKSGLPSDRFFAERPEGSVSTLKIQRTQQEDSAVYLCASSQWSNTYEQYFGPGTRLTVT.

The CDR3: CASSRNVVGGQETQYF. CDR3 nucleotide sequence: TGTGCCAGCAGTCGAAACGTAGTGGGGGGCCAAGAGACCCAGTACTTC. The genes are TRBV12-3 or TRBV12-4 and TRBJ2-5; D perhaps matches TRBD2 (6 bases). The CDR3 spans 16 residues. Trimming removed 5 bases from V and 1 base from J, with 17 bases in between.

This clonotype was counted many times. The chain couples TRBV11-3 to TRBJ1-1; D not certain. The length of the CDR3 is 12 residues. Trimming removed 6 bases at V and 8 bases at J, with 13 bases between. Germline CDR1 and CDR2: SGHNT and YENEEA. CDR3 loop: CASRTFPGEAFF. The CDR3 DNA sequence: TGTGCCAGCAGAACTTTCCCAGGAGAAGCTTTCTTT.

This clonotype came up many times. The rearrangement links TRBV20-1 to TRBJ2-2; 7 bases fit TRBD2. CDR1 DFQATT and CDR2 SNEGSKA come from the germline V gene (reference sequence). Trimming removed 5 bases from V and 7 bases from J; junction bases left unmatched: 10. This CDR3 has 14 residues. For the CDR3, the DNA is TGCAGTGCTTACCCAGCGGGGTACGGCGGGGAGCTGTTTTTT. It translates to CSAYPAGYGGELFF.

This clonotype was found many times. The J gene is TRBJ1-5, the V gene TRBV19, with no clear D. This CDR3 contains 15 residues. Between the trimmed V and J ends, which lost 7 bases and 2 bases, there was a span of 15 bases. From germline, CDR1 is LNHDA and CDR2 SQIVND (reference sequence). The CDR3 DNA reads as TGTGCCAGTACCATCCGGGTATATGGCAATCAGCCCCAGCATTTT. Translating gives CASTIRVYGNQPQHF.

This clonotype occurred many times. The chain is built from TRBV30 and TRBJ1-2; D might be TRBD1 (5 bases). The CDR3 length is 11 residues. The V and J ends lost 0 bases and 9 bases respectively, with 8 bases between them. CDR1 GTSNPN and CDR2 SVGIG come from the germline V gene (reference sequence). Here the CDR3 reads CAWSVGARYTF. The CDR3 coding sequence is TGTGCCTGGAGTGTAGGGGCCCGCTACACCTTC.

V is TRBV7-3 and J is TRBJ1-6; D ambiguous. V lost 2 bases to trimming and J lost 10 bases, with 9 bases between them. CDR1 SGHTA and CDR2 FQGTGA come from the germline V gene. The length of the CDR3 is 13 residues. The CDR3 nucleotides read TGTGCCAGCAGCTTATTAGGCGAATCACCCCTCCACTTT. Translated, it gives CASSLLGESPLHF. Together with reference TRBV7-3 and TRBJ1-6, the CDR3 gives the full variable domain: GAGVSQTPSNKVTEKGKYVELRCDPISGHTALYWYRQSLGQGPEFLIYFQGTGAADDSGLPNDRFFAVRPEGSVSTLKIQRTERGDSAVYLCASSLLGESPLHFGNGTRLTVT.

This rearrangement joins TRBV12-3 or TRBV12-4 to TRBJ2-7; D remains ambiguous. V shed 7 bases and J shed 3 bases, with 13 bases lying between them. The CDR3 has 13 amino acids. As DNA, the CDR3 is TGTGCCAGCACCTTAGGCGGCGGCTACGAGCAGTACTTC. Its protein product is CASTLGGGYEQYF.

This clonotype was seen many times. CDR3 loop: CASSMGLAGGPLSTGELFF. Here the CDR3 DNA reads TGCGCCAGCAGCATGGGACTAGCGGGAGGGCCGCTTTCCACCGGGGAGCTGTTTTTT. The chain combines TRBV5-1 with TRBJ2-2; TRBD2 matches 16 bases. Germline CDR1 and CDR2: SGHRS and YFSETQ. The trim removed 4 bases at V and 4 bases at J, leaving 10 bases unmatched. The CDR3 contains 19 residues.

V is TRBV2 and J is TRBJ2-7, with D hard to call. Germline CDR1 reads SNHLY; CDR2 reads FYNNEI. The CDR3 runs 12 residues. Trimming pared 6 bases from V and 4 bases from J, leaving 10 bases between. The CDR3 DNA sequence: TGTGCCAGCAGAAGTATAGCTTACGAGCAGTACTTC. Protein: CASRSIAYEQYF.

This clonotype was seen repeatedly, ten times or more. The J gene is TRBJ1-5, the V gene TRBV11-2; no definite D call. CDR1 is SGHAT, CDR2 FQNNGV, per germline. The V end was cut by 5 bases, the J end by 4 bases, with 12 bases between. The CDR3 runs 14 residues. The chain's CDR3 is CASSHGKSNQPQHF. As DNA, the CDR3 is TGTGCCAGCAGCCACGGGAAGAGTAATCAGCCCCAGCATTTT.